Listed here are 25 T cell receptor beta chains from one sample, sequenced in a study of radiotherapy plus CTLA-4 blockade in lung cancer (dated by TCRdb to 2016 to 2018). Library preparation was by the immunoSEQ multiplex PCR assay. The table was pulled from immuneACCESS by TCRdb, which kept in-frame rearrangements only. Such tables lose some clones; where checked, under half of the loss comes from unresolved V genes, and the rest has no known cause. This sample comprises around 40,000 clones, approximately 85% of them detected only once. The ten largest make up roughly 5% of the sample. The material sequenced was peripheral blood, taken from a patient treated with radiotherapy plus ipilimumab. The receptors stem from a human donor with non-small cell lung cancer who had stable disease on radiotherapy plus ipilimumab.

This clone occurred once. The rearrangement joins TRBV7-6 to TRBJ1-3; D might be TRBD1 (5 bases). The CDR3 totals 12 residues. Germline CDR1 reads SGHVS; CDR2 reads FNYEAQ. CDR3 protein: CAAGGSGNTIYF. For the CDR3, the DNA is TGTGCGGCGGGGGGCTCTGGAAACACCATATATTTT.

V and J are TRBV10-3 and TRBJ1-3; 9 bases fit TRBD1. J was trimmed by 1 base and V by 10 bases; bases with no gene match: 11. This CDR3 is built from 16 residues. The germline V gene encodes CDR1 ENHRY and CDR2 SYGVKD. CDR3 region: CATETGQGASGNTIYF. CDR3 in DNA: TGTGCCACCGAAACGGGACAGGGTGCTTCTGGAAACACCATATATTTT.

The chain joins TRBV10-3 to TRBJ2-7; possibly TRBD1 for D (6 bases). From germline, CDR1 is ENHRY and CDR2 SYGVKD. The CDR3 covers 14 residues. Trimming took off 3 bases at V and 2 bases at J, with 11 bases between the two ends. DNA of the CDR3: TGTGCCATCAGTGATGAACGACAGGCCTACGAGCAGTACTTC. Translated, it gives CAISDERQAYEQYF.

The J gene is TRBJ2-2, the V gene TRBV5-4; D is ambiguous. CDR3 length: 14 amino acids. V was clipped by 1 base and J by 0 bases, with 4 bases between them. Germline V gene sequence: CDR1 SGHNT, CDR2 YYREEE (reference sequence). The CDR3 sequence: CASSLRSNTGELFF. The CDR3 DNA reads as TGTGCCAGCAGCTTGCGGTCGAACACCGGGGAGCTGTTTTTT.

The J gene is TRBJ2-7, the V gene TRBV11-2; the D gene is possibly TRBD2 (5 bases). The V end was cut by 2 bases, the J end by 2 bases, with 10 bases between. Per germline, CDR1 SGHAT and CDR2 FQNNGV. This CDR3 has 14 residues. CDR3 DNA: TGTGCCAGCAGCTTACTATCGGGGACCTACGAGCAGTACTTC. Translating gives CASSLLSGTYEQYF. The variable domain in full, with the rest retrieved from reference TRBV11-2 and TRBJ2-7, is EAGVAQSPRYKIIEKRQSVAFWCNPISGHATLYWYQQILGQGPKLLIQFQNNGVVDDSQLPKDRFSAERLKGVDSTLKIQPAKLEDSAVYLCASSLLSGTYEQYFGPGTRLTVT.

The J gene is TRBJ2-7, the V gene TRBV29-1; a possible D gene is TRBD2 (5 bases). Trimming left V 4 bases short and J 4 bases short, with 11 bases between. CDR1 SQVTM and CDR2 ANQGSEA come from the germline V gene. The CDR3 length is 12 residues. In DNA, the CDR3 is TGCAGCGTTGTTGGGAGTGGGTACGAGCAGTACTTC. This gives the protein CSVVGSGYEQYF.

J is TRBJ2-5 and V is TRBV5-1, with 11 bases that match TRBD2. V was clipped by 1 base and J by 1 base; unmatched bases: 3. Germline values: CDR1 SGHRS, CDR2 YFSETQ. CDR3 length: 16 residues. The CDR3 protein is CASSLQGTSGQETQYF. The DNA of the CDR3 is TGCGCCAGCAGCTTGCAAGGGACTAGCGGCCAAGAGACCCAGTACTTC.

CDR3 nucleotide sequence: TGTGCCAGCAGCCCGGGAGGCGGTGTCTACGAGCAGTACTTC. This gives the protein CASSPGGGVYEQYF. The chain employs TRBV7-2 and TRBJ2-7; 7 positions agree with TRBD2. The CDR3 loop spans 14 amino acids. Trimming cost V 5 bases and J 3 bases; bases outside gene matches: 7. The germline V gene encodes CDR1 SGHTA and CDR2 FQGNSA.

The chain combines TRBV7-2 with TRBJ2-1; 10 nucleotides agree with TRBD2. Germline-derived CDR1 and CDR2 are SGHTA and FQGNSA. This CDR3 is 15 amino acids long. V dropped 1 base and J dropped 5; count of bases not matched to a gene: 2. CDR3 protein: CASSLGTSGHNEQFF. The CDR3, as DNA: TGTGCCAGCAGCTTAGGGACTAGCGGACACAATGAGCAGTTCTTC.

V gene TRBV19 combines with J gene TRBJ2-7; the match to TRBD1 covers 12 bases. Germline values: CDR1 LNHDA, CDR2 SQIVND (reference sequence). The ends lost 1 base at V and 5 bases at J; junction bases unmatched: 3. This CDR3 has 15 residues. The chain's CDR3 is CASSIVGTGGDEQYF. The DNA of the CDR3 is TGTGCCAGTAGTATAGTTGGGACAGGGGGCGACGAGCAGTACTTC.

The V call is TRBV30, the J call TRBJ2-5; 7 positions match TRBD1. V was clipped by 2 bases and J by 7 bases; unmatched bases: 13. This CDR3 contains 15 residues. Germline CDR1 and CDR2: GTSNPN and SVGIG (reference sequence). CDR3 DNA: TGTGCCTGGAGTAAAGTGGGACAGCGTTCAGGGACCCAGTACTTC. Protein sequence: CAWSKVGQRSGTQYF.

This rearrangement joins TRBV28 to TRBJ2-7; the D is unclear. The V end was cut by 5 bases, the J end by 3 bases, with 14 bases between. Germline assignment: CDR1 MDHEN and CDR2 SYDVKM. This CDR3 is 14 amino acids long. The CDR3 DNA reads as TGTGCCAGCAGTAAATCAGTCTCGGGCTACGAGCAGTACTTC. Amino acid sequence: CASSKSVSGYEQYF.

This rearrangement joins TRBV11-2 to TRBJ1-2; D is ambiguous. This CDR3 comprises 15 residues. Trimming removed 1 base from V and 4 bases from J, with 13 bases in between. Germline loops: CDR1 SGHAT, CDR2 FQNNGV. CDR3 region: CASSLGPPGSYGYTF. The CDR3 DNA reads TGTGCCAGCAGCTTAGGTCCTCCTGGGAGCTATGGCTACACCTTC.

For this clone: The germline gene is not matched at one end of the junction; a read error may be the cause. Other DNA sequences within the sample encode an identical CDR3. This sequence joins TRBV18 and TRBJ2-1; D not certain. Germline lookup yields CDR1 KGHSH and CDR2 LQKENI. This CDR3 contains 12 residues. The CDR3 DNA is TGTGCCAGCTCGCCACGTCCTAATGAGCAGTTCTTC. It specifies CASSPRPNEQFF.

This chain uses TRBV4-3 with TRBJ2-1; 14 bases match TRBD2. V gave up 3 bases and J gave up 9 bases; unmatched junction bases: 4. Germline V lookup: CDR1 LGHNA, CDR2 YSLEER. The CDR3 sequence is 15 residues long. The DNA for the CDR3 is TGCGCCAGCAGCCAGACCGGGACTAGCGGGAGTGAGCAGTTCTTC. Amino acid sequence: CASSQTGTSGSEQFF.

The sample holds one count of this clone. The chain is built from TRBV9 and TRBJ1-4; TRBD1 might be the D (5 bases). The CDR3 loop spans 15 amino acids. Germline V gives CDR1 SGDLS, CDR2 YYNGEE. Trimming took off 4 bases at V and 0 bases at J, with 10 bases between the two ends. The CDR3 DNA sequence: TGTGCCAGCAGCTCACAGGACACAACTAATGAAAAACTGTTTTTT. Translating it yields CASSSQDTTNEKLFF.

V and J are TRBV5-1 and TRBJ2-5; weak D call: TRBD2 (6 bases). The V end lost 0 bases, the J end lost 5 bases, and 11 bases lay between the germline ends. The CDR3 is 14 amino acids. Germline-derived CDR1 and CDR2 are SGHRS and YFSETQ. The CDR3 sequence: CASSLVEGLETQYF. CDR3 nucleotides: TGCGCCAGCAGCTTGGTGGAGGGTTTGGAGACCCAGTACTTC.

The chain uses TRBV19 and TRBJ2-5, with 8 bases matching TRBD1. CDR1 LNHDA and CDR2 SQIVND come from the germline V gene (reference sequence). The CDR3 is 16 residues long. V lost 5 bases, J lost 7 bases, and 15 bases stayed unmatched. Written as DNA, the CDR3 is TGTGCCAGTAGTCCCCCGGGTGGGCAGGGGGCGGGGACCCAGTACTTC. It specifies CASSPPGGQGAGTQYF.

This rearrangement joins TRBV9 to TRBJ2-3; 10 nucleotides line up with TRBD2. Looked up from germline, CDR1 is SGDLS and CDR2 is YYNGEE. Unmatched junction bases numbered 6, after V lost 0 bases and J lost 5 bases. The CDR3 is made up of 16 amino acids. Here the CDR3 reads CASSVGLAGVRDTQYF. In DNA form, the CDR3 reads TGTGCCAGCAGCGTAGGGCTAGCGGGAGTAAGAGATACGCAGTATTTT.

J is TRBJ1-5 and V is TRBV23-1; 7 bases match TRBD1. TRBV23-1 is an ORF for which the function is uncertain. J lost 0 bases, V lost 0 bases, and 5 bases had no gene match. The CDR3 is 17 amino acids. The CDR3 nucleotides read TGCGCCAGCAGTCAATCCCCCGGGACAGATAGCAATCAGCCCCAGCATTTT. This gives the protein CASSQSPGTDSNQPQHF.

The chain combines TRBV28 with TRBJ2-7, with TRBD2 as a possible D gene (5 bases). This CDR3 contains 15 residues. Trimming shortened V by 4 bases and J by 1 base, and 14 bases separated the two germline ends. Germline V CDR1 and CDR2: MDHEN, SYDVKM. DNA of the CDR3: TGTGCCAGCAGTTGGGCTCGGGCGGGTTCCTACGAGCAGTACTTC. It translates to CASSWARAGSYEQYF.

The genes are TRBV15 and TRBJ2-1; 7 nucleotides match TRBD2. This CDR3 is built from 16 residues. Germline values: CDR1 LNHNV, CDR2 YYDKDF (reference sequence). Losses at the gene ends were 5 bases for V and 0 bases for J; bases not matched to a gene: 7. Here the CDR3 DNA reads TGTGCCACCAGCCTCGGCCTAGCGGTCTCCTACAATGAGCAGTTCTTC. Protein: CATSLGLAVSYNEQFF.

The rearrangement uses TRBV5-8 and TRBJ2-1; TRBD2 is a possible D gene (5 bases). The V gene's germline CDR1 is SGHTS and CDR2 YDEGEE. The CDR3 is made up of 14 amino acids. Trimming pared 3 bases from V and 5 bases from J, leaving 12 bases between. The CDR3 is CASSWRTAHNEQFF. As DNA, the CDR3 is TGTGCCAGCAGCTGGAGGACCGCACACAATGAGCAGTTCTTC. Complete variable domain (other parts from reference TRBV5-8 and TRBJ2-1): EAGVTQSPTHLIKTRGQQATLRCSPISGHTSVYWYQQALGLGLQFLLWYDEGEERNRGNFPPRFSGRQFPNYSSELNVNALELEDSALYLCASSWRTAHNEQFFGPGTRLTVL.

The J gene is TRBJ2-7, the V gene TRBV28; 12 bases are shared with TRBD1. Trimming removed 6 bases from V and 2 bases from J; junction bases left unmatched: 11. CDR1 is MDHEN and CDR2 is SYDVKM in the germline V gene. This CDR3 has 17 residues. CDR3 nucleotides: TGTGCCAGCAGCATAAGGGGGACAGGGGGCGGTACCTACGAGCAGTACTTC. The encoded protein is CASSIRGTGGGTYEQYF.

The rearrangement uses TRBV5-1 and TRBJ2-2, with 8 bases matching TRBD1. The CDR3 runs 16 residues. V lost 3 bases and J lost 4; bases outside the gene matches: 8. Germline values: CDR1 SGHRS, CDR2 YFSETQ. For the CDR3, the DNA is TGCGCCAGCAGCTCCTTCCCGACAGGGGCCACCGGGGAGCTGTTTTTT. Protein sequence: CASSSFPTGATGELFF.